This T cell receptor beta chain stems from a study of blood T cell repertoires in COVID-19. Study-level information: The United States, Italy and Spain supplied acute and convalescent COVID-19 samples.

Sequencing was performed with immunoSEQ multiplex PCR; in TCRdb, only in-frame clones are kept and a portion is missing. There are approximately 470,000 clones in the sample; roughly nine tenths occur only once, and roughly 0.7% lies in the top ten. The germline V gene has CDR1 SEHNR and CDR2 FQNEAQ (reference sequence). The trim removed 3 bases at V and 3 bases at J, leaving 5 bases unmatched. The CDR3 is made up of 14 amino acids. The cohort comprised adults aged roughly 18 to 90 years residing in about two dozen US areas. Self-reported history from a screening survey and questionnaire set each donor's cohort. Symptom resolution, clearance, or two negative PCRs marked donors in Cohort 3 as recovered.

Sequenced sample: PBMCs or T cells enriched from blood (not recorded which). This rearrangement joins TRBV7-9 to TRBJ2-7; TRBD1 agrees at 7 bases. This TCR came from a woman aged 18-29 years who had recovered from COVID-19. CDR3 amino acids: CASSLGQFGYEQYF. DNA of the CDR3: TGTGCCAGCAGCTTGGGACAGTTCGGCTACGAGCAGTACTTC.